Listed here are 10 T cell receptor beta chains from one sample, sequenced in a study of T cell repertoires in cytomegalovirus infection. No antigens are known for them. TCRdb analysed the reads with MiXCR anew, one entry per CDR3 protein. Of roughly 700,000 distinct CDR3 sequences in the sample, roughly 36% were seen once. Sequencing was performed on cultured PBMCs, taken from culture after CMV antigen stimulation. The receptors shown here come from a human donor in good health (CMV status not recorded). Some clones in this sample may be carry-over from other donors' samples.

This clonotype has more than one count but fewer than ten. The J gene is TRBJ2-1, the V gene TRBV5-1; 15 bases are shared with TRBD2. CDR1 SGHRS and CDR2 YFSETQ come from the germline V gene. Trimming cost V 4 bases and J 3 bases; bases outside gene matches: 8. The CDR3 length is 18 residues. Here the CDR3 reads CASSPGTSGGWHYNEQFF. In DNA, the CDR3 is TGCGCCAGCAGCCCCGGGACTAGCGGGGGGTGGCACTACAATGAGCAGTTCTTC.

The rearrangement links TRBV19 to TRBJ2-7; D may be TRBD2 (7 bases). CDR3 length equals 14 residues. Between the trimmed V and J ends, which lost 5 bases and 3 bases, there was a span of 14 bases. Germline loops: CDR1 LNHDA, CDR2 SQIVND (reference sequence). The CDR3 loop reads CASSSRGGVYEQYF. In DNA, the CDR3 is TGTGCCAGTAGTTCGCGAGGGGGGGTCTACGAGCAGTACTTC.

The CDR3 reads CASSYSRELHNEQFF. CDR3 DNA: TGTGCCAGCAGTTACTCACGGGAACTTCACAATGAGCAGTTCTTC. This sequence joins TRBV6-2 or TRBV6-3 and TRBJ2-1, with TRBD2 as a possible D gene (5 bases). Looked up from germline, CDR1 is MNHEY and CDR2 is SVGEGT. Trimming shortened V by 0 bases and J by 5 bases, and 11 bases separated the two germline ends. The CDR3 covers 15 residues.

The chain has TRBV6-1 and TRBJ1-1; 7 nucleotides align to TRBD1. In germline, CDR1 is MNHNS, CDR2 SASEGT. The CDR3 extends over 14 amino acids. V was pared by 5 bases and J by 3 bases, with 6 bases of the junction left unmatched. CDR3 loop: CASSRQQGHTEAFF. CDR3 in DNA: TGTGCCAGCAGTCGGCAACAGGGGCACACTGAAGCTTTCTTT.

The chain joins TRBV20-1 to TRBJ1-1; D remains ambiguous. Germline values: CDR1 DFQATT, CDR2 SNEGSKA (reference sequence). Trimming stripped 7 bases from V and 9 bases from J, with 18 bases between. The CDR3 sequence is 12 residues long. CDR3 DNA: TGCAGTGGCTCGTACGGCGGTAGGCAAGCTTTCTTT. The encoded protein is CSGSYGGRQAFF.

This rearrangement joins TRBV7-8 to TRBJ2-3; 13 bases match TRBD2. CDR1 SGHVS and CDR2 FQNEAQ come from the germline V gene. The V and J ends lost 8 bases and 3 bases, in that order; junction bases with no gene match: 8. The CDR3 spans 16 residues. The CDR3 spells CASGTAGLAGTDTQYF. For the CDR3, the DNA is TGTGCCAGCGGTACAGCGGGACTAGCGGGGACAGATACGCAGTATTTT.

This clonotype has a count of ten or more. The chain couples TRBV7-6 to TRBJ2-5; unclear D gene. V shed 5 bases and J shed 4 bases, with 8 bases lying between them. The CDR3 is 12 amino acids. Germline values: CDR1 SGHVS, CDR2 FNYEAQ. The CDR3 spells CASSTHRETQYF. The CDR3, as DNA: TGTGCCAGCAGCACCCACCGAGAGACCCAGTACTTC.

CDR3 protein: CASSLASRAIYEQYF. The CDR3 bases are TGTGCCAGCAGCTTAGCGAGCAGGGCCATCTACGAGCAGTACTTC. This chain links TRBV7-2 with TRBJ2-7; possible D gene TRBD1, 5 bases. Looked up from germline, CDR1 is SGHTA and CDR2 is FQGNSA. This CDR3 is built from 15 residues. V was clipped by 0 bases and J by 3 bases, with 12 bases between them.

In its sample, this clonotype was seen many times. This sequence joins TRBV7-2 and TRBJ1-3; TRBD1 agrees at 8 bases. Germline V gene data show CDR1 as SGHTA and CDR2 as FQGNSA. The CDR3 has 15 amino acids. The V segment lost 1 base and the J segment 4 bases; nucleotides outside the gene matches: 3. As DNA, the CDR3 is TGTGCCAGCAGCTTAGGCAGGGGGCTAGGAAACACCATATATTTT. This codes for CASSLGRGLGNTIYF.

Only a few counts were recorded for this clonotype. The rearrangement joins TRBV19 to TRBJ1-5; D is ambiguous. Germline CDR1 and CDR2: LNHDA and SQIVND (reference sequence). Trimming took off 2 bases at V and 2 bases at J, with 10 bases between the two ends. The CDR3 runs to 15 residues. CDR3 amino acids: CASSIHDLGNQPQHF. As DNA, the CDR3 is TGTGCCAGTAGTATACACGACCTCGGCAATCAGCCCCAGCATTTT.